The clone carrying this TCR beta chain was observed at least ten times. No antigen is known for it. This specimen comes from a study of identical twins. Study-level results: Findings depended on cross-sectional statistics rather than tracking the same donors. The study found excess low generation probability among twin-shared out-of-frame alpha sequences.

With no exceptions, donors were healthy Caucasians. TCRdb itself ran the 5' RACE reads through MiXCR, one entry per CDR3 protein. The sample has some 630,000 distinct CDR3 sequences; under 8.5% are singletons. Germline V lookup: CDR1 MDHEN, CDR2 SYDVKM. This CDR3 is built from 16 residues. Losses at the gene ends were 5 bases for V and 0 bases for J; bases not matched to a gene: 8. These data were also reused for a study on yellow fever vaccine responses in identical twins. That work states: Twins reportedly mounted vaccine T cell responses that seemed partly convergent, partly personalized.

The material sequenced was PBMCs. The TCR sequence derives from a woman under 30 in good health. This chain joins TRBV28 and TRBJ2-5; TRBD1 aligns across 8 bases. The CDR3 DNA sequence: TGTGCCAGCAGTAGTTTGGCGGGACAGGACCAAGAGACCCAGTACTTC. Its protein product is CASSSLAGQDQETQYF.